Sequencing of this T cell receptor beta chain was carried out in a study of T-cell memory formation after mild COVID-19. TCRdb analysed the 5' RACE reads with MiXCR anew, one entry per CDR3 protein. The table has 250,000 to 300,000 distinct CDR3 sequences, more than 15% seen once. CDR1 MGHRA and CDR2 YSYEKL come from the germline V gene. The CDR3 extends over 15 amino acids. V gave up 4 bases and J gave up 2 bases; unmatched junction bases: 7. The rearrangement joins TRBV4-1 to TRBJ2-5; 7 bases fit TRBD1. This TCR was recovered from a man aged 18 to 35 who had mild COVID-19 (a few samples of this study predate the infection). Cell type and time point are not known. The sample consisted of PBMCs or a T cell subset sorted from them (not recorded which). The CDR3 nucleotides are TGCGCCAGCAGCCGGACCGGGACAGTGCAAGAGACCCAGTACTTC. Translated, it gives CASSRTGTVQETQYF.